Below are 22 T cell receptor beta chains sequenced from a single sample in a study of blood T cell repertoires in COVID-19. Profiled with immunoSEQ multiplex PCR; TCRdb holds only in-frame clones, not every one. The table lists approximately 230,000 clones, 82% of them singletons. Specimen: peripheral blood. The receptor set was obtained from a woman aged 80 or over with active or convalescent COVID-19.

This chain connects TRBV2 to TRBJ2-7; D is unclear. This CDR3 region has 11 residues. The V and J ends lost 5 bases and 3 bases respectively, with 5 bases between them. Looked up from germline, CDR1 is SNHLY and CDR2 is FYNNEI. CDR3: CASSPFYEQYF. The CDR3 DNA sequence: TGTGCCAGCAGTCCCTTCTACGAGCAGTACTTC.

This chain links TRBV6-1 with TRBJ1-3, with TRBD1 matching over 9 bases. Germline-derived CDR1 and CDR2 are MNHNS and SASEGT. The length of the CDR3 is 15 residues. The trim removed 1 base at V and 5 bases at J, leaving 3 bases unmatched. The CDR3 spells CASSEEDRGRNTIYF. CDR3 DNA sequence: TGTGCCAGCAGTGAAGAGGACAGGGGAAGAAACACCATATATTTT.

J is TRBJ1-6 and V is TRBV6-4, with no clear D. The CDR3 has 13 residues. The V end was cut by 5 bases, the J end by 13 bases, with 15 bases between. Germline assignment: CDR1 MRHNA and CDR2 SNTAGT. CDR3 in DNA: TGTGCCAGCAGTCTCGAGGTCGGTAAGCCCCTCCACTTT. Residues: CASSLEVGKPLHF.

The chain joins TRBV5-4 to TRBJ2-2; D possibly corresponds to TRBD2 (5 bases). The CDR3 covers 16 residues. Per the germline V gene, CDR1 is SGHNT and CDR2 is YYREEE (reference sequence). Trimming removed 1 base at V and 2 bases at J, with 12 bases between. Written as DNA, the CDR3 is TGTGCCAGCAGCTTGCGGGGTGTTTCAAACACCGGGGAGCTGTTTTTT. It yields the protein CASSLRGVSNTGELFF.

The CDR3 region has the DNA TGTGCCAGCAGTTGGGGGGGCCCTACAGATACGCAGTATTTT. Residues: CASSWGGPTDTQYF. V gene TRBV6-5 combines with J gene TRBJ2-3; D perhaps matches TRBD2 (7 bases). This CDR3 has 14 amino acids. CDR1 and CDR2 from the germline V gene are MNHEY and SVGAGI. Trimming stripped 4 bases from V and 3 bases from J, with 11 bases between.

The chain combines TRBV7-2 with TRBJ2-3, with TRBD2 as a possible D gene (5 bases). Trimming took 5 bases from V and 2 from J, leaving 17 bases between them. This CDR3 contains 16 residues. Germline loops: CDR1 SGHTA, CDR2 FQGNSA. The DNA of the CDR3 is TGTGCCAGCAGCCCCCCGGGGAGCGGATCCACAGATACGCAGTATTTT. Its translation is CASSPPGSGSTDTQYF.

This chain links TRBV19 with TRBJ1-6, with 8 positions matching TRBD1. This CDR3 is built from 15 residues. J was trimmed by 15 bases and V by 3 bases; bases with no gene match: 13. Looked up from germline, CDR1 is LNHDA and CDR2 is SQIVND (reference sequence). CDR3 amino acids: CASSMAWDRTRLLHF. The CDR3 DNA reads as TGTGCCAGTAGTATGGCTTGGGACAGGACTCGTCTCCTCCACTTT.

The V gene is TRBV5-1, the J gene TRBJ2-7, with D tentatively TRBD1 (5 bases). The germline V and J ends were trimmed by 1 base and 6 bases, with 11 bases remaining between them. Germline values: CDR1 SGHRS, CDR2 YFSETQ. The length of the CDR3 is 13 residues. CDR3 amino acids: CASSLSSGREQYF. The CDR3 coding sequence is TGCGCCAGCAGCTTGTCTTCAGGGCGCGAGCAGTACTTC.

V usage is TRBV30 and J usage is TRBJ2-1; D unclear. This CDR3 has 18 residues. The V end was cut by 0 bases, the J end by 0 bases, with 18 bases between. CDR1 is GTSNPN and CDR2 is SVGIG in the germline V gene (reference sequence). CDR3 sequence (DNA): TGTGCCTGGAGTGTATGGGTGTCTAGGATAATCTCCTACAATGAGCAGTTCTTC. Protein sequence: CAWSVWVSRIISYNEQFF.

The rearrangement uses TRBV18 and TRBJ1-6, with 9 bases aligning to TRBD1. The CDR3 loop spans 16 amino acids. Germline trimming cut 5 bases from V and 4 bases from J; bases unmatched to any gene: 6. CDR1 KGHSH and CDR2 LQKENI come from the germline V gene. CDR3 loop: CASSATGGAYNSPLHF. In DNA, the CDR3 is TGTGCCAGCTCAGCGACAGGGGGAGCTTATAATTCACCCCTCCACTTT. The full variable domain, completed using reference TRBV18 and TRBJ1-6, is NAGVMQNPRHLVRRRGQEARLRCSPMKGHSHVYWYRQLPEEGLKFMVYLQKENIIDESGMPKERFSAEFPKEGPSILRIQQVVRGDSAAYFCASSATGGAYNSPLHFGNGTRLTVT.

In this sample, this clone turned up once. V usage is TRBV19 and J usage is TRBJ2-1, with 11 nucleotides matching TRBD2. This CDR3 comprises 15 residues. J lost 5 bases, V lost 7 bases, and 7 bases had no gene match. Germline V gene data show CDR1 as LNHDA and CDR2 as SQIVND (reference sequence). For the CDR3, the DNA is TGTGCCAGTACCCCGACTAGCGGGACCCACAATGAGCAGTTCTTC. It is translated as CASTPTSGTHNEQFF.

J is TRBJ2-5 and V is TRBV7-8; 11 nucleotides line up with TRBD2. Trimming at V came to 1 base and at J to 1 base, leaving 2 bases not matched to a gene. CDR3 length equals 16 residues. CDR1 and CDR2 (germline): SGHVS, FQNEAQ. The CDR3 coding sequence is TGTGCCAGCAGCTTAGGACTAGCGGGGTTCCAAGAGACCCAGTACTTC. It specifies CASSLGLAGFQETQYF.

The rearrangement joins TRBV11-2 to TRBJ1-1; D call uncertain. Germline assignment: CDR1 SGHAT and CDR2 FQNNGV. With 5 bases removed from V and 5 bases from J, the gap between germline ends came to 12 bases. This CDR3 has 13 amino acids. This CDR3 is CASSAVRDTEAFF. The CDR3 coding sequence is TGTGCCAGCAGCGCGGTGAGGGATACTGAAGCTTTCTTT.

V and J are TRBV24-1 and TRBJ2-2, with 11 bases identical to TRBD2. The junction had 0 bases not matched to a gene; V was cut back by 1 base and J by 0 bases. CDR1 is KGHDR and CDR2 is SFDVKD in the germline V gene. The CDR3 totals 17 residues. CDR3 sequence reads: CATSDFSGGANTGELFF. The CDR3 bases are TGTGCCACCAGTGATTTTAGCGGGGGGGCGAACACCGGGGAGCTGTTTTTT.

The chain couples TRBV12-3 or TRBV12-4 to TRBJ2-4; perhaps TRBD2 as D (6 bases). Trimming took 5 bases from V and 9 from J, leaving 14 bases between them. The CDR3 has 13 residues. The CDR3 region has the DNA TGTGCCAGCAGTCCTCGGGACTCGGGCATTCAGTACTTC. It specifies CASSPRDSGIQYF.

The V call is TRBV5-1, the J call TRBJ2-5, with a weak D call TRBD1 (5 bases). V was shortened by 7 bases and J by 2 bases, with 15 bases between the two germline ends. The CDR3 has 14 residues. The germline V gene encodes CDR1 SGHRS and CDR2 YFSETQ. The CDR3 loop is CASAVWTLQETQYF. The CDR3 region has the DNA TGCGCCAGCGCCGTCTGGACACTACAAGAGACCCAGTACTTC.

Only a few counts were recorded for this clone. The chain has TRBV29-1 and TRBJ2-3; 15 bases are shared with TRBD2. J lost 3 bases, V lost 4 bases, and 5 bases had no gene match. The germline gives CDR1 SQVTM, CDR2 ANQGSEA. The CDR3 is made up of 16 amino acids. The CDR3 DNA reads TGCAGCGTTGCCTGGACTAGCGGGGGGGCAACAGATACGCAGTATTTT. This sequence encodes CSVAWTSGGATDTQYF.

This chain connects TRBV3-1 (or the pseudogene TRBV3-2) to TRBJ2-3, with 7 bases that match TRBD1. The germline CDR1 and CDR2 sequences are LGHDT and YNNKEL (reference sequence). The trim removed 6 bases at V and 0 bases at J, leaving 3 bases unmatched. The CDR3 totals 14 residues. CDR3: CASSDRVSTDTQYF. CDR3 DNA sequence: TGTGCCAGCAGTGACAGGGTAAGCACAGATACGCAGTATTTT.

The table lists this clone with a few counts. This sequence joins TRBV5-6 and TRBJ1-2, with D perhaps TRBD1 (5 bases). The length of the CDR3 is 13 residues. Trimming took 5 bases from V and 3 from J, leaving 11 bases between them. CDR1 is SGHDT, CDR2 YYEEEE, per germline. CDR3 loop: CASSFDSYYGYTF. Written as DNA, the CDR3 is TGTGCCAGCAGTTTCGACAGCTACTATGGCTACACCTTC.

V usage is TRBV23-1 and J usage is TRBJ1-1; TRBD1 agrees at 7 bases. TRBV23-1 is an ORF; its function is uncertain. The V and J ends lost 6 bases and 4 bases, in that order; junction bases with no gene match: 14. The CDR3 spans 16 residues. In nucleotides, the CDR3 is TGCGCCAGCAGACAAGGGGCAGGGGGTGAGGGCACTGAAGCTTTCTTT. Its protein is CASRQGAGGEGTEAFF.

This chain links TRBV10-3 with TRBJ1-1, with D perhaps matching TRBD1 (6 bases). Germline CDR1 is ENHRY and CDR2 is SYGVKD. V gave up 2 bases and J gave up 4 bases, with 14 bases separating them. This CDR3 contains 15 residues. The CDR3 DNA reads as TGTGCCATCAGTGAGACGACACAGGGACGCACTGAAGCTTTCTTT. Its protein is CAISETTQGRTEAFF.

The chain carries TRBV5-4 and TRBJ1-4; 7 positions match TRBD1. This CDR3 region has 15 residues. The germline V gene encodes CDR1 SGHNT and CDR2 YYREEE (reference sequence). V lost 4 bases to trimming and J lost 8 bases; unmatched junction nucleotides: 11. The DNA for the CDR3 is TGTGCCAGCAGCCTCCCGGGGGACAGAAGGGAAAAACTGTTTTTT. Its translation is CASSLPGDRREKLFF.